These 28 T cell receptor beta chains share one sample of origin, sequenced in a study of breast tumors, draining lymph nodes, adjacent tissues. TCRdb called the multiplex PCR reads again in MiXCR, with one record for every CDR3 protein. This sample has about 110,000 distinct CDR3 sequences, with about 29% found just once. Axillary draining lymph nodes of breast cancer patients supplied the node samples. Sequenced material: axillary lymph node tissue. Receptor source: a female donor with breast cancer. Some clones in this sample may be carry-over from other donors' samples.

This clonotype has at least ten counts. The V call is TRBV3-1, the J call TRBJ2-3; TRBD2 matches 10 bases. This CDR3 region has 16 residues. The germline V gene has CDR1 LGHDT and CDR2 YNNKEL (reference sequence). V trimming: 4 bases; J trimming: 5 bases; junction bases outside the gene matches: 9. CDR3 residues: CASSPVAGGMVDTQYF. CDR3 bases: TGTGCCAGCAGCCCGGTAGCGGGGGGCATGGTAGATACGCAGTATTTT.

Points on this clonotype: The junction differs from germline at one of its ends, possibly a read error. This chain connects TRBV20-1 to TRBJ2-1; D perhaps matches TRBD1 (6 bases). Looked up from germline, CDR1 is DFQATT and CDR2 is SNEGSKA (reference sequence). This CDR3 spans 16 amino acids. CDR3 sequence reads: CSARSQDSSSYNERFF. The CDR3 nucleotides are TGCAGTGCTAGATCCCAGGACAGTTCCTCCTACAATGAGCGGTTCTTC.

On this clonotype itself: A much larger clone sits a single nucleotide away, making a read error possible. V gene TRBV10-3 combines with J gene TRBJ2-1, with D maybe TRBD1 (6 bases). Germline values: CDR1 ENHRY, CDR2 SYGVKD. This CDR3 spans 14 amino acids. Trimming removed 7 bases from V and 5 bases from J, with 15 bases in between. Here the CDR3 reads CAITDRRLHNEQFF. The CDR3 DNA follows: TGTGCCATCACTGACAGGAGGCTCCACAATGAGCAGTTCTTC.

This chain links TRBV7-2 with TRBJ2-1, with 13 bases lining up with TRBD2. Germline loops: CDR1 SGHTA, CDR2 FQGNSA. The V gene end was trimmed by 7 bases and the J gene end by 5 bases; junction bases not matched to a gene: 5. The CDR3 is made up of 15 amino acids. This chain's CDR3 is CASMGLAGYHNEQFF. CDR3 bases: TGTGCCAGCATGGGACTAGCGGGGTACCACAATGAGCAGTTCTTC.

This clonotype has a count of ten or more. This chain joins TRBV7-2 and TRBJ1-2, with 8 positions matching TRBD1. Germline V CDR1 and CDR2: SGHTA, FQGNSA. The CDR3 extends over 13 amino acids. V gave up 5 bases and J gave up 2 bases; unmatched junction bases: 1. The CDR3 reads CASSRQGNYGYTF. CDR3 coding DNA: TGTGCCAGCAGCAGACAGGGGAACTATGGCTACACCTTC.

This clonotype was observed many times. The chain combines TRBV19 with TRBJ2-5; 8 positions match TRBD2. This CDR3 has 16 amino acids. Germline CDR1 reads LNHDA; CDR2 reads SQIVND (reference sequence). Germline trimming cut 3 bases from V and 2 bases from J; bases unmatched to any gene: 8. The CDR3 DNA reads as TGTGCCAGTAGTATTAGGCTAGCGGGCGCGCAAGAGACCCAGTACTTC. Translated: CASSIRLAGAQETQYF.

The CDR3 is CASGPTGATQYF. DNA for the CDR3: TGTGCTAGTGGTCCGACAGGGGCTACGCAGTATTTT. J is TRBJ2-3 and V is TRBV12-5; 8 positions match TRBD1. CDR3 length: 12 amino acids. Germline-derived CDR1 and CDR2 are LGHNT and FRNRAP. V shed 5 bases and J 8 bases; nucleotides not matched to a gene: 3.

This clonotype was observed many times. The V gene is TRBV19, the J gene TRBJ1-3; the D is unclear. The germline V gene encodes CDR1 LNHDA and CDR2 SQIVND (reference sequence). This CDR3 has 15 residues. V lost 3 bases to trimming and J lost 0 bases, with 9 bases between them. The CDR3 region has the DNA TGTGCCAGTAGTATTTCGGCTGACTCTGGAAACACCATATATTTT. Protein: CASSISADSGNTIYF.

This clonotype has only a few counts. This may come from a read error, since a much larger clone is one base off. The chain combines TRBV9 with TRBJ2-1, with a weak D call TRBD1 (5 bases). The CDR3 loop spans 15 amino acids. Germline V CDR1 and CDR2: SGDLS, YYNGEE. CDR3 coding DNA: TGTGCCAGCAGCGTAGGGGGCTTACTCTACAATGAGCCGTTCTTC. Its protein product is CASSVGGLLYNEPFF.

This clonotype was counted ten times or more. The V gene is TRBV12-3 or TRBV12-4, the J gene TRBJ1-5; the D gene is possibly TRBD1 (5 bases). This CDR3 has 15 amino acids. The ends were cut back, 3 bases at V and 2 bases at J, with 11 bases in the middle. The CDR3: CASSLNVGGNQPQHF. CDR3 DNA sequence: TGTGCCAGCAGTTTGAACGTAGGGGGCAATCAGCCCCAGCATTTT.

The chain combines TRBV7-2 with TRBJ2-3; 15 nucleotides agree with TRBD2. Germline V lookup: CDR1 SGHTA, CDR2 FQGNSA. CDR3 length: 17 residues. V trimming: 2 bases; J trimming: 5 bases; junction bases outside the gene matches: 5. The CDR3 bases are TGTGCCAGCAGCTTACACTCGGGACTAGCGGGAGGAGATACGCAGTATTTT. This gives the protein CASSLHSGLAGGDTQYF.

There are many counts of this clonotype. The rearrangement uses TRBV6-4 and TRBJ1-5; D gene uncertain. CDR1 MRHNA and CDR2 SNTAGT come from the germline V gene. The ends were cut back, 4 bases at V and 4 bases at J, with 17 bases in the middle. CDR3 length equals 16 residues. The CDR3 nucleotides are TGTGCCAGCAGTGGGAAGGGCTTGAACAAAAATCAGCCCCAGCATTTT. It is translated as CASSGKGLNKNQPQHF.

This clonotype has a count of ten or more. The chain recombines TRBV12-3 or TRBV12-4 with TRBJ2-1; 7 nucleotides align to TRBD1. V lost 10 bases and J lost 4; bases outside the gene matches: 1. The CDR3 runs 11 residues. CDR3 region: CAIQGYNEQFF. The CDR3 DNA is TGTGCCATACAGGGGTACAATGAGCAGTTCTTC.

The chain is built from TRBV11-1 and TRBJ1-5; D uncertain. This CDR3 has 14 amino acids. Trimming pared 5 bases from V and 11 bases from J, leaving 19 bases between. Per the germline V gene, CDR1 is SGHAT and CDR2 is FQDESV (reference sequence). The CDR3 region is CASSRLATQETQHF. The CDR3 nucleotides are TGTGCCAGCAGCCGACTAGCGACTCAAGAGACCCAGCATTTT. The entire variable domain, with the rest obtained from reference TRBV11-1 and TRBJ1-5, is as follows: EAEVAQSPRYKITEKSQAVAFWCDPISGHATLYWYRQILGQGPELLVQFQDESVVDDSQLPKDRFSAERLKGVDSTLKIQPAELGDSAMYLCASSRLATQETQHFGDGTRLSIL.

Ten or more counts support this clonotype. The V and J genes are TRBV7-2 and TRBJ2-3; 11 bases map to TRBD2. The germline V gene encodes CDR1 SGHTA and CDR2 FQGNSA. V shed 2 bases and J 3 bases; nucleotides not matched to a gene: 13. CDR3 length equals 19 residues. CDR3 in DNA: TGTGCCAGCAGCTTACTTCCCCTGGCTAGCGGGGGGCCAACAGATACGCAGTATTTT. This translates into CASSLLPLASGGPTDTQYF. Full variable domain (outside the CDR3, taken from reference TRBV7-2 and TRBJ2-3): GAGVSQSPSNKVTEKGKDVELRCDPISGHTALYWYRQSLGQGLEFLIYFQGNSAPDKSGLPSDRFSAERTGGSVSTLTIQRTQQEDSAVYLCASSLLPLASGGPTDTQYFGPGTRLTVL.

This clonotype was seen at least ten times. The chain joins TRBV6-2 or TRBV6-3 to TRBJ2-1; a possible D gene is TRBD2 (6 bases). Germline V CDR1 and CDR2: MNHEY, SVGEGT. Deletions cut 4 bases from V and 4 bases from J, with 17 bases between. The length of the CDR3 is 16 residues. CDR3 region: CASSSTFPGTYNEQFF. Written as DNA, the CDR3 is TGTGCCAGCAGTTCGACCTTTCCCGGGACTTACAATGAGCAGTTCTTC.

This clonotype was seen many times. The chain is built from TRBV20-1 and TRBJ2-1; 13 positions match TRBD2. The V and J ends lost 1 base and 7 bases, in that order; junction bases with no gene match: 10. In germline, CDR1 is DFQATT, CDR2 SNEGSKA (reference sequence). The CDR3 contains 17 residues. The CDR3 sequence is CSARVPRTSGSGNEQFF. Here the CDR3 DNA reads TGCAGTGCTAGAGTCCCCAGGACTAGCGGGAGTGGGAATGAGCAGTTCTTC.

About this clonotype: A read error is likely, as this CDR3 ends without the conserved phenylalanine or tryptophan. This chain links TRBV6-5 with TRBJ1-2; tentative D call: TRBD1 (5 bases). There are 13 residues in the CDR3. Trimming shortened V by 10 bases and J by 4 bases, and 16 bases separated the two germline ends. The V gene's germline CDR1 is MNHEY and CDR2 SVGAGI. The CDR3 loop is CANRLGRTYGYTL. Written as DNA, the CDR3 is TGTGCCAACAGGCTGGGACGGACCTATGGCTACACCCTC.

This clonotype was detected ten times or more. A read error may be the cause here, since a much bigger clone is one base away. V is TRBV6-6 and J is TRBJ1-2; 7 positions match TRBD1. In germline, CDR1 is MNHNY, CDR2 SVGAGI (reference sequence). The CDR3 consists of 13 residues. V shed 7 bases and J 7 bases; nucleotides not matched to a gene: 9. Here the CDR3 DNA reads TGTGCCAGCATCCACCCAGGGACAGCTGGCTACACCTTC. This encodes CASIHPGTAGYTF.

Points on this clonotype: A read error is possible here, since a much larger clone lies one base away. This chain joins TRBV27 and TRBJ1-5; D not resolved. V dropped 4 bases and J dropped 0 bases, with 13 bases sitting between them. Germline V gene lookup returns CDR1 MNHEY and CDR2 SMNVEV (reference sequence). The CDR3 totals 16 residues. The CDR3 nucleotides read TGTGCCAGCAGTTCATTTGCAGGAGGTAGCAATCAGCCCCAGCATTTT. Translating it yields CASSSFAGGSNQPQHF.

This clonotype was seen more than once but under ten times. This may come from a read error, since a much larger clone is one base off. This sequence joins TRBV20-1 and TRBJ1-5, with a tentative D call TRBD1 (5 bases). CDR3 length equals 20 residues. Trimming cost V 3 bases and J 4 bases, with 31 bases left between them. Looked up from germline, CDR1 is DFQATT and CDR2 is SNEGSKA (reference sequence). This chain's CDR3 is CSASAGRGSTGGVINQPQHF. DNA for the CDR3: TGCAGTGCTAGTGCAGGGCGCGGCAGCACGGGAGGCGTTATAAATCAGCCCCAGCATTTT.

As for this clonotype: This sequence may be a read error, since a much larger clone differs from it by one base. The V gene is TRBV20-1, the J gene TRBJ2-3; no clear D gene. Trimming shortened V by 4 bases and J by 2 bases, and 25 bases separated the two germline ends. Germline values: CDR1 DFQATT, CDR2 SNEGSKA (reference sequence). The CDR3 consists of 18 residues. CDR3 region: CSAKLSGLGTTSTDTQYF. The CDR3 DNA reads TGCAGTGCTAAGTTGTCCGGGCTCGGCACGACCTCCACAGATACGCAGTATTTT.

There are many counts of this clonotype. The CDR3 DNA follows: TGTGCCAGCAGCTTGGGTGACAGGGGCTCCTACGAGCAGTACTTC. Amino acids: CASSLGDRGSYEQYF. This chain connects TRBV5-4 to TRBJ2-7, with 8 nucleotides matching TRBD1. Germline CDR1 and CDR2: SGHNT and YYREEE (reference sequence). This CDR3 region has 15 residues. With V trimmed by 0 bases and J by 0 bases, 2 bases remained unmatched.

By share, this clonotype ranks as medium-sized (0.01 to 0.1%). The chain has TRBV24-1 and TRBJ1-4, with D unclear. The length of the CDR3 is 13 residues. CDR1 is KGHDR and CDR2 is SFDVKD in the germline V gene. V was clipped by 3 bases and J by 6 bases, with 7 bases between them. CDR3: CATSDRQDEKLFF. As DNA, the CDR3 is TGTGCCACCAGTGATCGGCAGGATGAAAAACTGTTTTTT.

The sample holds many counts of this clonotype. This chain uses TRBV7-9 with TRBJ1-2; D unresolved. The CDR3 spans 14 residues. The V end lost 5 bases, the J end lost 8 bases, and 18 bases lay between the germline ends. Germline CDR1 and CDR2: SEHNR and FQNEAQ (reference sequence). The CDR3, as DNA: TGTGCCAGCAGCCCGCCGTACCGTCTGAGCGGCTACACCTTC. Its translation is CASSPPYRLSGYTF.

This clonotype was detected many times. This sequence joins TRBV3-1 and TRBJ2-7; TRBD2 matches 13 bases. The CDR3 contains 17 residues. Unmatched junction bases numbered 11, after V lost 5 bases and J lost 4 bases. Germline V gene sequence: CDR1 LGHDT, CDR2 YNNKEL (reference sequence). CDR3 DNA: TGTGCCAGCAGCGTAACCCCCGGGACTAGCGGGACGTACGAGCAGTACTTC. Amino acids: CASSVTPGTSGTYEQYF.

In its sample, this clonotype was seen many times. The chain carries TRBV7-9 and TRBJ2-3; no clear D. The CDR3 sequence is 14 residues long. The V end was cut by 3 bases, the J end by 6 bases, with 13 bases between. Germline-derived CDR1 and CDR2 are SEHNR and FQNEAQ (reference sequence). CDR3 bases: TGTGCCAGCAGCTTGTTCAAGGTCACGGATACGCAGTATTTT. This gives the protein CASSLFKVTDTQYF.

The chain combines TRBV20-1 with TRBJ2-5; D gene ambiguous. In germline, CDR1 is DFQATT, CDR2 SNEGSKA (reference sequence). Between the trimmed V and J ends, which lost 2 bases and 7 bases, there was a span of 14 bases. This CDR3 comprises 13 residues. The DNA for the CDR3 is TGCAGTGCTAGACAGGATGAGTTAGTGACCCAGTACTTC. Residues: CSARQDELVTQYF.